This T cell receptor (beta chain) is drawn from a study of T cells in Graves' hyperthyroidism and ophthalmopathy. The sample holds a few counts of this clonotype. Antigen unknown. Study outcomes and limitations: By a 13 V-J model, ophthalmopathy was set apart from stable hyperthyroidism.

Amplification targeted TCR beta CDR3 regions from RNA transcripts. Researchers ran a first-round RT-PCR on the TCR CDR3 using the HTBI primer set. TCRdb reprocessed the multiplex PCR reads with MiXCR, giving one entry per CDR3 protein. The repertoire holds approximately 720,000 distinct CDR3 sequences, around 20% seen once, with about a sixth in the top ten. Patients between 18 and 65 years old had hyperthyroidism, newly diagnosed and lasting under 2 months. The V gene end was trimmed by 7 bases and the J gene end by 2 bases; junction bases not matched to a gene: 5. Germline V gene sequence: CDR1 SQVTM, CDR2 ANQGSEA. The CDR3 is 13 residues long.

The clonotype comes from a woman in her fifties or sixties with Graves' hyperthyroidism that later progressed to Graves' ophthalmopathy. Sample: blood. The chain joins TRBV29-1 to TRBJ2-3; TRBD1 matches 8 bases. CDR3: CSAGTGNTDTQYF. The CDR3 nucleotides read TGCAGCGCCGGGACAGGTAACACAGATACGCAGTATTTT.